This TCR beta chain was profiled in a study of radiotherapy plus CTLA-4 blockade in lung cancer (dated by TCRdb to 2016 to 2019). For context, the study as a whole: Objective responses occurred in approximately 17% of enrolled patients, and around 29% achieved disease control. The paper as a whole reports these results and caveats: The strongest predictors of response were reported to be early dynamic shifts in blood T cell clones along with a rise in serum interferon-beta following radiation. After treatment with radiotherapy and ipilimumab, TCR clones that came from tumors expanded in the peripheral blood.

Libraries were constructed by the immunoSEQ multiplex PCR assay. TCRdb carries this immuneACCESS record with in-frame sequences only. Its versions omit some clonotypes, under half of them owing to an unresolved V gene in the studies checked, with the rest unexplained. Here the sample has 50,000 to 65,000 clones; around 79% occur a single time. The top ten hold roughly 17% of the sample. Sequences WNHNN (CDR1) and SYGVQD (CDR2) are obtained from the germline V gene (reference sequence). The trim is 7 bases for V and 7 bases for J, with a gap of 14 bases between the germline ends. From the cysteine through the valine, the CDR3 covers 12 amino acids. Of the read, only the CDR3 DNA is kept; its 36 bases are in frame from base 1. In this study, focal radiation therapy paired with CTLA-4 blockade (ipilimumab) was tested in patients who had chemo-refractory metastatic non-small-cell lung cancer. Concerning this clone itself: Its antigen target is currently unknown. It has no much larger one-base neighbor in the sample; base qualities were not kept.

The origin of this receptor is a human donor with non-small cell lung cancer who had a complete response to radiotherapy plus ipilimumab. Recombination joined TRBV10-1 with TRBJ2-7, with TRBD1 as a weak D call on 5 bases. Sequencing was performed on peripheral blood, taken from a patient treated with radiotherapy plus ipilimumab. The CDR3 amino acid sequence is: CASNNNTGEQYV. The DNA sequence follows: TGCGCCAGCAATAATAATACAGGAGAGCAGTACGTC.